These 8 T cell receptor beta chains share one sample of origin, sequenced in a study of cytotoxic CD8 clonotypes in ibrutinib-treated CLL (dated by TCRdb to 2020 to 2023). Libraries were built with the immunoSEQ multiplex PCR assay. Drawn from immuneACCESS, this table holds only the in-frame rearrangements with V and J called that TCRdb kept. Clones are partly lost; checked studies trace under half to an unresolved V gene and leave the rest unexplained. The table for this sample lists about 74,000 clones; around 81% of them were counted only once. In total, the top ten clones hold more than 7.5% of the sample. The time point label, read with the paper, signifies: progressive disease on ibrutinib. The sequenced sample was PBMCs, obtained at disease progression, from a patient treated with ibrutinib. The receptors originated from a human donor with chronic lymphocytic leukemia.

CDR3 nucleotide sequence: TGTGCCAGTAGCACTAGCGGGGGGGACCAAGAGACCCAGTACTTC. This codes for CASSTSGGDQETQYF. The chain couples TRBV19 to TRBJ2-5; 13 bases are a match to TRBD2. V dropped 6 bases and J dropped 0; count of bases not matched to a gene: 1. The CDR3 is 15 residues long. The germline CDR1 and CDR2 sequences are LNHDA and SQIVND (reference sequence).

The chain has TRBV6-5 and TRBJ2-3; D is undetermined. Trimming took off 6 bases at V and 5 bases at J, with 9 bases between the two ends. The CDR3 runs 12 residues. Germline V gene data show CDR1 as MNHEY and CDR2 as SVGAGI. The CDR3 region is CASSSGGDTQYF. For the CDR3, the DNA is TGTGCCAGCAGCTCCGGTGGAGATACGCAGTATTTT.

CDR3 nucleotides: TGCGCCAGCAGGGTGGGCGTGGGGGATACTGAAGCTTTCTTT. It yields the protein CASRVGVGDTEAFF. The chain joins TRBV10-2 to TRBJ1-1, with D perhaps TRBD1 (5 bases). Germline assignment: CDR1 WSHSY and CDR2 SAAADI. The V end was cut by 6 bases, the J end by 5 bases, with 16 bases between. The CDR3 has 14 residues.

The V gene is TRBV19, the J gene TRBJ2-6; no reliable D call. Germline lookup yields CDR1 LNHDA and CDR2 SQIVND (reference sequence). This CDR3 has 15 amino acids. Trimming pared 3 bases from V and 0 bases from J, leaving 6 bases between. The DNA of the CDR3 is TGTGCCAGTAGTATGGGTAGCTCTGGGGCCAACGTCCTGACTTTC. It is translated as CASSMGSSGANVLTF.

This clone appeared a single time. J is TRBJ2-4 and V is TRBV19, with D maybe TRBD1 (5 bases). Trimming took 5 bases from V and 0 from J, leaving 14 bases between them. This CDR3 has 16 residues. Germline V gene sequence: CDR1 LNHDA, CDR2 SQIVND (reference sequence). The CDR3 sequence: CASSADKLLAKNIQYF. The CDR3 region has the DNA TGTGCCAGTAGTGCGGACAAATTGTTAGCCAAAAACATTCAGTACTTC.

The rearrangement joins TRBV4-2 to TRBJ2-1; 10 bases match TRBD2. There are 16 residues in the CDR3. Trimming took 1 base from V and 6 from J; bases not matched to a gene: 6. The germline V gene encodes CDR1 LGHNA and CDR2 YNFKEQ. CDR3 DNA: TGTGCCAGCAGCCAAGTCGCCCTAGCGGGGGCCAATGAGCAGTTCTTC. Translated, it gives CASSQVALAGANEQFF.

The chain recombines TRBV5-1 with TRBJ1-1, with D perhaps TRBD1 (5 bases). Germline V gives CDR1 SGHRS, CDR2 YFSETQ. This CDR3 spans 15 amino acids. Trimming cost V 3 bases and J 0 bases, with 12 bases left between them. Here the CDR3 DNA reads TGCGCCAGCAGCTGGGCCGGGACGGTGAACACTGAAGCTTTCTTT. Amino acids: CASSWAGTVNTEAFF.

The J gene is TRBJ2-1, the V gene TRBV20-1; no definite D call. V was clipped by 3 bases and J by 12 bases, with 9 bases between them. CDR1 is DFQATT, CDR2 SNEGSKA, per germline (reference sequence). The CDR3 sequence is 10 residues long. CDR3 in amino acids: CSASLIMQFF. The CDR3 region has the DNA TGCAGTGCTAGCCTAATAATGCAGTTCTTC.